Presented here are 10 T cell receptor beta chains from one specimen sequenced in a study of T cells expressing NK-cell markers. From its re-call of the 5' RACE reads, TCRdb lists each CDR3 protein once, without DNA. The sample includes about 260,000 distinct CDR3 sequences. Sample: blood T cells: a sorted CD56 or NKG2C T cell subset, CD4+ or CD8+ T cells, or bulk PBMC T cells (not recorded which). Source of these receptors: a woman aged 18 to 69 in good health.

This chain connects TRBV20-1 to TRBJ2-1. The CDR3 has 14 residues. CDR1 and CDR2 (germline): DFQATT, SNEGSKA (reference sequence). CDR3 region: CSASGSTRPNEQFF.

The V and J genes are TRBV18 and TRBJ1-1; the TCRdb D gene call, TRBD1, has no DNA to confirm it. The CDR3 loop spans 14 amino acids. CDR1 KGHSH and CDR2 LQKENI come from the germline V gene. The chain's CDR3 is CASSHREMNTEAFF.

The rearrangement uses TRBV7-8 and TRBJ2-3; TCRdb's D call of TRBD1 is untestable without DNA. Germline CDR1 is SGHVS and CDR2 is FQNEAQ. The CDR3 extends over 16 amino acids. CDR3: CASSSRAGKGTDTQYF. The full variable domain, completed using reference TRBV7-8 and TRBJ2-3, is GAGVSQSPRYKVAKRGQDVALRCDPISGHVSLFWYQQALGQGPEFLTYFQNEAQLDKSGLPSDRFFAERPEGSVSTLKIQRTQQEDSAVYLCASSSRAGKGTDTQYFGPGTRLTVL.

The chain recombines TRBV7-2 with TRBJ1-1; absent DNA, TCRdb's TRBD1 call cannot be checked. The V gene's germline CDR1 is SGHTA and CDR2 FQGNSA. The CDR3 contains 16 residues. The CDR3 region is CASSSGAGLMNTEAFF.

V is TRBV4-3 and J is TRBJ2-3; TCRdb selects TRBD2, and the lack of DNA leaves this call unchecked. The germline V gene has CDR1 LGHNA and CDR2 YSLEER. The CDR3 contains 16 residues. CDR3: CASSQGGLASTDTQYF.

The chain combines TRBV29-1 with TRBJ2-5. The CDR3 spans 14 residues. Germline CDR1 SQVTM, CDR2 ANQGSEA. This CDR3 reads CSTGWGRQQETQYF.

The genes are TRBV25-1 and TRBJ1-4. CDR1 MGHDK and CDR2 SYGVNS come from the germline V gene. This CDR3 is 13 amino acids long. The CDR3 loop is CASGPRVEEKLFF.

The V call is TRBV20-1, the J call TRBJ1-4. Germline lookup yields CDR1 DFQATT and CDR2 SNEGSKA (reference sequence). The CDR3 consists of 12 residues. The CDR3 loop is CSARATHEKLFF.

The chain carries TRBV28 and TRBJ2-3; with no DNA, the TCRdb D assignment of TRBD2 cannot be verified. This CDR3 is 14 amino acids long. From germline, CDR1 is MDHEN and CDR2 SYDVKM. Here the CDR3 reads CASMSRGGTDTQYF.

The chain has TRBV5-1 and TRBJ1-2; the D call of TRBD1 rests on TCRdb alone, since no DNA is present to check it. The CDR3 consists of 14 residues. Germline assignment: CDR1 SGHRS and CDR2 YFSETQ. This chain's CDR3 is CASSLAPGEYGYTF. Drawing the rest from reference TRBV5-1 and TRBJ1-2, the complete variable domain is KAGVTQTPRYLIKTRGQQVTLSCSPISGHRSVSWYQQTPGQGLQFLFEYFSETQRNKGNFPGRFSGRQFSNSRSEMNVSTLELGDSALYLCASSLAPGEYGYTFGSGTRLTVV.